These 15 T cell receptor beta chains came from one sample sequenced in a study of shared clonotypes between healthy human individuals. Assay: immunoSEQ multiplex PCR; the TCRdb copy retains only in-frame clones and omits some. The data show roughly 200,000 clones, 60% to 75% seen once. Specimen: memory CD4+ T cells sorted from blood. The subset denotes: CD45RA-negative fraction. All receptors come from a young man in good health.

This chain uses TRBV19 with TRBJ2-2, with 7 positions matching TRBD2. The germline V gene has CDR1 LNHDA and CDR2 SQIVND (reference sequence). Trimming removed 5 bases from V and 0 bases from J; junction bases left unmatched: 3. The length of the CDR3 is 15 residues. The CDR3 DNA is TGTGCCAGTAGTGCCGGGAGGCCGAACACCGGGGAGCTGTTTTTT. Translating it yields CASSAGRPNTGELFF.

The genes are TRBV21-1 and TRBJ2-7; no DNA check was done on the table's D call, TRBD2. TRBV21-1 is recorded as a pseudogene. The CDR3 runs 12 residues. The CDR3 coding sequence is TGTGCCAGCAGCGGAGGCGACTACGAGCAGTACTTC. It yields the protein CASSGGDYEQYF.

Concerning this clone: A clone one base away is much larger, so this may be a read error. Distinct nucleotide sequences in the sample also encode this CDR3. J is TRBJ2-1 and V is TRBV5-1, with TRBD2 matching 7 bases. CDR3 length: 16 amino acids. Germline V gives CDR1 SGHRS, CDR2 YFSETQ. The CDR3 DNA follows: TGCGCTAGCAGAGGACTCCGGGACTACCTATACAATGAGCAGTTCTTC. It specifies CASRGLRDYLYNEQFF.

In nucleotides, the CDR3 is TGTGCCAGCAAGAGGGACGCCTCCTACAATGAGCAGTTCTTC. Amino acids: CASKRDASYNEQFF. This chain connects TRBV2 to TRBJ2-1; possibly TRBD1 or TRBD2 for D (5 bases each). Germline V gene data show CDR1 as SNHLY and CDR2 as FYNNEI. The CDR3 covers 14 residues. V was cut by 7 bases and J by 0 bases, with 10 bases left in between.

The rearrangement uses TRBV5-4 and TRBJ1-1; D not resolved. Germline CDR1 and CDR2: SGHNT and YYREEE (reference sequence). The length of the CDR3 is 11 residues. Trimming stripped 0 bases from V and 6 bases from J, with 3 bases between. The CDR3 is CASSLDAEAFF. The CDR3 DNA reads TGTGCCAGCAGCTTGGATGCTGAAGCTTTCTTT.

The chain combines TRBV27 with TRBJ2-7; perhaps TRBD2 as D (6 bases). Germline CDR1 and CDR2: MNHEY and SMNVEV (reference sequence). V lost 5 bases and J lost 4, with 18 bases in between. The CDR3 runs to 15 residues. CDR3 sequence reads: CASSRPSGAIYEQYF. In nucleotides, the CDR3 is TGTGCCAGCAGTCGACCCTCGGGAGCAATATACGAGCAGTACTTC.

This chain joins TRBV7-9 and TRBJ2-1; D not certain. CDR3 length equals 17 residues. Deletions cut 5 bases from V and 4 bases from J, with 21 bases between. Germline V gene lookup returns CDR1 SEHNR and CDR2 FQNEAQ (reference sequence). The DNA of the CDR3 is TGTGCCAGCAGCCCCCCCAAGATCCGGGCCACGTACAATGAGCAGTTCTTC. This translates into CASSPPKIRATYNEQFF.

The gene calls are TRBV5-1 and TRBJ2-1; 9 bases line up with TRBD1. Trimming removed 3 bases from V and 10 bases from J; junction bases left unmatched: 17. Germline V CDR1 and CDR2: SGHRS, YFSETQ. The CDR3 runs to 17 residues. CDR3 nucleotides: TGCGCCAGCAGCTCGGAGCCAACCGGGACAGGGAATGACGAGCAGTTCTTC. Protein: CASSSEPTGTGNDEQFF.

This clone was detected once. The chain joins TRBV9 to TRBJ1-3; D is unclear. The CDR3 is 12 amino acids. The germline CDR1 and CDR2 sequences are SGDLS and YYNGEE. V lost 5 bases, J lost 3 bases, and 6 bases lay in between. DNA of the CDR3: TGTGCCAGCAGTCGTGGTGGAAACACCATATATTTT. Protein sequence: CASSRGGNTIYF. Supplemented by reference TRBV9 and TRBJ1-3, the full variable domain reads DSGVTQTPKHLITATGQRVTLRCSPRSGDLSVYWYQQSLDQGLQFLIQYYNGEERAKGNILERFSAQQFPDLHSELNLSSLELGDSALYFCASSRGGNTIYFGEGSWLTVV.

This rearrangement joins TRBV7-2 to TRBJ2-5, with D perhaps given as TRBD1 or TRBD2 (5 bases each). This CDR3 region has 13 residues. In germline, CDR1 is SGHTA, CDR2 FQGNSA. The V end lost 6 bases, the J end lost 5 bases, and 13 bases lay between the germline ends. The CDR3 DNA reads TGTGCCAGCAGTACGACATGGGGGGAGACCCAGTACTTC. Translated: CASSTTWGETQYF.

The CDR3 nucleotides read TGTGCCAGCACCCTGCACACAGATACGCAGTATTTT. This translates into CASTLHTDTQYF. The V gene is TRBV7-2, the J gene TRBJ2-3, with unresolved D. The V gene's germline CDR1 is SGHTA and CDR2 FQGNSA. This CDR3 contains 12 residues. The germline V and J ends were trimmed by 7 bases and 2 bases, with 7 bases remaining between them.

This clone was counted a few times. CDR3 residues: CASSSLRGATGYTF. Written as DNA, the CDR3 is TGTGCCAGCAGCTCGCTGCGGGGGGCTACAGGCTACACCTTC. This chain links TRBV11-2 with TRBJ1-2; possibly TRBD1 for D (6 bases). V gave up 4 bases and J gave up 8 bases, with 17 bases separating them. Germline lookup yields CDR1 SGHAT and CDR2 FQNNGV. This CDR3 is built from 14 residues.

In nucleotides, the CDR3 is TGTGCCATCAGTGATAGGCGGCAGGGGCACCAAGAGACCCAGTACTTC. Residues: CAISDRRQGHQETQYF. The chain carries TRBV10-3 and TRBJ2-5, with a weak D call TRBD1 (6 bases). Trimming shortened V by 3 bases and J by 0 bases, and 14 bases separated the two germline ends. The CDR3 has 16 residues. CDR1 is ENHRY and CDR2 is SYGVKD in the germline V gene.

The chain recombines TRBV7-2 with TRBJ2-5; D call uncertain. The CDR3 runs to 14 residues. Germline loops: CDR1 SGHTA, CDR2 FQGNSA. Trimming took off 1 base at V and 2 bases at J, with 8 bases between the two ends. CDR3 nucleotide sequence: TGTGCCAGCAGCTTAGATACAGCGCAAGAGACCCAGTACTTC. Amino acids: CASSLDTAQETQYF.

This clone was seen only a few times. V usage is TRBV28 and J usage is TRBJ2-5; 8 positions agree with TRBD1. This CDR3 has 14 amino acids. Per germline, CDR1 MDHEN and CDR2 SYDVKM. J lost 5 bases, V lost 7 bases, and 9 bases had no gene match. The CDR3 DNA reads TGTGCCAGCAATGACAGGGGTCGTGAGGAGACCCAGTACTTC. Translating it yields CASNDRGREETQYF.